This T cell receptor beta chain was identified during a study of OX40 agonist ivuxolimab in advanced cancers. From germline, CDR1 is SGDLS and CDR2 YYNGEE. The CDR3 sequence is 14 residues long. The V and J ends lost 2 bases and 8 bases respectively, with 11 bases between them. Profiled with immunoSEQ multiplex PCR; TCRdb holds only in-frame clones, not every one. The repertoire holds 55,000 to 65,000 clones, around 83% seen once, with approximately 4% in the top ten. The source material was CD4+ or CD8+ T cells sorted from blood, sampled in a trial of the OX40 agonist ivuxolimab. The TCR sequence derives from an adult with an advanced solid tumor such as melanoma, head and neck, liver or kidney cancer. The J gene is TRBJ1-6, the V gene TRBV9; no definite D call. For the CDR3, the DNA is TGTGCCAGCAGCGTCGTGATGGGCGATTCACCCCTCCACTTT. Its protein product is CASSVVMGDSPLHF.